This T cell receptor beta chain was sequenced for a study of regulatory T cells in long-lasting Graves disease. Study-level results: Possibly, too few samples lowered accuracy. In persistent patients, shared public clonotypes (around 2,600) outnumbered those in new patients (about 890). The study found lower TCR diversity in persistent Graves' patients than in newly diagnosed ones.

A word on this clonotype: The antigen is unknown.

Investigators prepared the TCR beta libraries by applying iRepertoire HTBI primers and Arm-PCR of CDR3 regions. TCRdb reanalysed the multiplex PCR reads using MiXCR and keeps one entry per CDR3 protein. This table has about 380,000 distinct CDR3 sequences, 15% to 19% appearing once. V lost 6 bases, J lost 0 bases, and 13 bases lay in between. The CDR3 has 15 residues. Germline CDR1 is SNHLY and CDR2 is FYNNEI. The time point is: newly diagnosed GD, antithyroid drugs for less than 3 months. PBMCs provided the RNA from which the TCR library was made. Staff drew nine milliliters of peripheral blood into EDTA tubes.

Material: peripheral blood mononuclear cells (PBMCs), obtained at new diagnosis, from a patient treated with antithyroid drugs. The sequence was obtained from a female donor with Graves disease. This chain uses TRBV2 with TRBJ2-3; TRBD1 might be the D (6 bases). As DNA, the CDR3 is TGTGCCAGCAGAGTCAGGGGCGGGAGCACAGATACGCAGTATTTT. The encoded protein is CASRVRGGSTDTQYF.